This T cell receptor beta chain came from a study of cytotoxic CD8 clonotypes in ibrutinib-treated CLL. Study summary: By median roughly 72 months, about twelve had progressed and about 15 stayed remitted; responses had been 2 complete and around 25 partial. Sequenced samples delivered averages of around 260,000 productive templates and 87,000 or so productive rearrangements.

General observations from the study: Baseline clonality was higher than in age-matched healthy donors and moved in step with circulating CD8+ T-cell counts. Public clonotypes occurred uncommonly; on treatment, they contracted or remained stable.

V lost 7 bases and J lost 5, with 15 bases in between. From germline, CDR1 is SGDLS and CDR2 YYNGEE. This CDR3 spans 13 amino acids. Of note for this clone: The antigen remains unidentified.

Sequenced by immunoSEQ multiplex PCR; TCRdb stores in-frame clones only, minus some. The data contain about 140,000 clones, about 84% of them seen just once; the ten biggest clones take up 7.6%. This receptor was identified in a human donor with chronic lymphocytic leukemia. The chain has TRBV9 and TRBJ1-2; D is undetermined. The source was PBMCs, collected after 36 months of ibrutinib treatment. In nucleotides, the CDR3 is TGTGCCAGCTTCTCCGGGTCCAAGTATGGCTACACCTTC. It encodes CASFSGSKYGYTF.